Reported below is one T cell receptor beta chain. This entry is derived from a study of sequential checkpoint blockade in melanoma. This sample's treatment: randomized to nivolumab then ipilimumab (arm A) or the reverse (arm B). Germline values: CDR1 MNHGY, CDR2 SAAAGT. CDR3 size: 16 residues. V gave up 5 bases and J gave up 6 bases; unmatched junction bases: 10. Data came from immunoSEQ multiplex PCR; TCRdb stores just in-frame clones and leaves some out. The sample includes 3,000 to 4,500 clones, roughly 23% of them seen just once. Here the sequenced sample was tumor tissue (inferred from file names), taken from a patient given nivolumab and ipilimumab in sequence. The clonotype comes from a human donor with melanoma. This chain joins TRBV6-8 and TRBJ1-6; 7 bases agree with TRBD1. The DNA of the CDR3 is TGTGCCAGCAGTCCCCAGGGGGAAGTTCGTAATTCACCCCTCCACTTT. It codes for CASSPQGEVRNSPLHF.